The following is a TCR beta chain sequence with its context. The CDR3 has 17 residues. The germline CDR1 and CDR2 sequences are LGHNA and YNFKEQ. After removal of 3 bases from V and 7 bases from J, the junction contained 14 bases not matched to a gene. The data were taken from a study of blood T cell repertoires in COVID-19. Study-wide context: The analysed material was cDNA or gDNA that came from T cells, B-cell-depleted T cells, or PBMCs.

This study enrolled people aged 18 to 89 from about two dozen US geographic areas. Original methodology: Reference gene primer amplification gave nucleated cell count estimates. Measured with immunoSEQ multiplex PCR; TCRdb has only the in-frame clones, and not every one. V and J calls and clone size follow that table, whereas D and trimming were derived from the DNA. The repertoire holds 280,000 or so clones, with around 85% as singletons. This TCR derives from a woman aged 50 to 65 who had recovered from COVID-19. The sequencing input was PBMCs or T cells enriched from blood (not recorded which). The chain has TRBV4-2 and TRBJ1-4, with 7 nucleotides matching TRBD1. CDR3 protein: CASSHTLGRQGVEKLFF. The CDR3 nucleotides are TGTGCCAGCAGCCACACCCTCGGCAGACAGGGTGTTGAAAAACTGTTTTTT.